This T cell receptor (beta chain) was captured by sequencing in a study of spatial heterogeneity in lung cancer. The time point here: sample taken at primary tumor resection. A single record per CDR3 protein comes from TCRdb applying MiXCR to the 5' RACE reads. This sample carries some 38,000 distinct CDR3 sequences, roughly 8% of them seen once, and the ten largest clones take approximately 30%. The CDR3 has 16 amino acids. Germline V gene data show CDR1 as SGHVS and CDR2 as FQNEAQ. V shed 2 bases and J shed 0 bases, with 11 bases lying between them. The chain combines TRBV7-8 with TRBJ1-5; possibly TRBD1 for D (6 bases). Specimen: PBMCs, collected at surgery. The clonotype was recovered from a male donor with early-stage non-small cell lung cancer. The CDR3 loop reads CASSLRTGYSNQPQHF. DNA of the CDR3: TGTGCCAGCAGCTTACGTACAGGGTATAGCAATCAGCCCCAGCATTTT.